A single sample is the source of the 3 T cell receptor beta chains below, sequenced in a study of T cell responses to AZD1222 COVID-19 vaccine. TCRdb's copy holds only in-frame clones and misses some; the assay was immunoSEQ multiplex PCR. The sample yields approximately 100,000 clones, 90% seen once. This specimen consisted of peripheral blood, obtained on day 0 of AZD1222 vaccination. Source of these receptors: an adult in good health.

This chain joins TRBV19 and TRBJ2-1; no reliable D call. CDR1 is LNHDA, CDR2 SQIVND, per germline (reference sequence). The length of the CDR3 is 15 residues. V lost 4 bases and J 0 bases, leaving 10 bases between the germline ends. CDR3 DNA: TGTGCCAGTAGTAAGCAGACGTACTCCTACAATGAGCAGTTCTTC. Its protein is CASSKQTYSYNEQFF.

The V and J genes are TRBV5-6 and TRBJ2-5; TRBD2 might be the D (6 bases). The CDR3 totals 14 residues. Germline V gene data show CDR1 as SGHDT and CDR2 as YYEEEE. V dropped 4 bases and J dropped 1 base, with 11 bases sitting between them. The CDR3 here is CASSPGGAQETQYF. The CDR3 DNA reads as TGTGCCAGCAGCCCGGGCGGGGCCCAAGAGACCCAGTACTTC.

V usage is TRBV6-1 and J usage is TRBJ2-5; 12 nucleotides agree with TRBD1. With V trimmed by 4 bases and J by 4 bases, 7 bases remained unmatched. Germline V gene data show CDR1 as MNHNS and CDR2 as SASEGT. The CDR3 has 16 residues. CDR3 DNA sequence: TGTGCCAGCAGTGGGGAGGGACAGGGGGCGCGAGAGACCCAGTACTTC. Its protein is CASSGEGQGARETQYF.